This T cell receptor (beta chain) comes out of a study of blood T cells in healthy people across ages. General study findings and limits: In older individuals, TCR beta diversity per million T cells was lower, falling roughly linearly with age. When set beside aged donors, long-lived donors presented more naive CD4+ cells and higher diversity.

This clonotype has a handful of counts. Its target is unknown. There are 14 residues in the CDR3. V lost 5 bases and J lost 4, with 10 bases in between. Germline-derived CDR1 and CDR2 are KGHDR and SFDVKD. Through a sample-barcoded 5' primer and a J-beta primer mix, a second PCR was run for roughly 6 to 11 cycles. Each single sample gave us at least 2.5 million CDR3-containing paired-end reads. MiXCR, run by TCRdb on the 5' RACE reads, gives a single entry per CDR3 protein. The sample yields about 800,000 distinct CDR3 sequences, roughly 25% seen once. Separately, the same data were catalogued under a study of T cells of mothers and their children. That report adds: There was no detection of any persistent microchimeric T cell clones.

This clonotype was sampled from a boy between 5 and 17 years old in good health. The V call is TRBV24-1, the J call TRBJ2-2, with D unresolved. The sample comprised blood. CDR3 coding DNA: TGTGCCACCAGTGTCGCCCGGGCCACCGGGGAGCTGTTTTTT. Translation gives CATSVARATGELFF.